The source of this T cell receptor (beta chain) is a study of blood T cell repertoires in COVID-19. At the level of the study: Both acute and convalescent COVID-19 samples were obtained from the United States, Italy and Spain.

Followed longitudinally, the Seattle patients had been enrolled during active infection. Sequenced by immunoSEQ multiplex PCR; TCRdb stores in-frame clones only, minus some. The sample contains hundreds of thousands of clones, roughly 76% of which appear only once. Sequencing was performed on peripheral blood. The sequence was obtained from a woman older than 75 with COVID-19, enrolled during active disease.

CDR3 sequence reads: CASKKQRAFEEKLFF. DNA for the CDR3: TGTGCCAGCAAAAAGCAACGAGCGTTCGAAGAAAAACTGTTTTTT. The chain joins TRBV2 to TRBJ1-4; no reliable D call. CDR1 and CDR2 from the germline V gene are SNHLY and FYNNEI. The CDR3 loop spans 15 amino acids. V dropped 7 bases and J dropped 8 bases, with 20 bases sitting between them.